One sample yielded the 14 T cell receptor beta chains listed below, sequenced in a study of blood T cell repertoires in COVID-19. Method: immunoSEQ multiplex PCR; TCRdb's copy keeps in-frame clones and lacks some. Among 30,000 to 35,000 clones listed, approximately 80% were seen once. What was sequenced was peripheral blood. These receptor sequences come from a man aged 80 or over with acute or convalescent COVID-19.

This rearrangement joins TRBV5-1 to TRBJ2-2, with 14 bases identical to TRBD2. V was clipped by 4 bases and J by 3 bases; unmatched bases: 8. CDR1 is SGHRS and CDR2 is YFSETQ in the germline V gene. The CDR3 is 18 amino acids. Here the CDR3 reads CASSHGTSGSLDTGELFF. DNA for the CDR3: TGCGCCAGCAGCCACGGGACTAGCGGGAGTTTGGACACCGGGGAGCTGTTTTTT.

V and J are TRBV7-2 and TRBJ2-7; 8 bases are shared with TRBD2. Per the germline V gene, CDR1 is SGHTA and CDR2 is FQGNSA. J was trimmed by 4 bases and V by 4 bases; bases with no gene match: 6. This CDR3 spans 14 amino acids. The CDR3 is CASSSVAGQYEQYF. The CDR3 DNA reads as TGTGCCAGCAGCTCGGTAGCGGGGCAATACGAGCAGTACTTC. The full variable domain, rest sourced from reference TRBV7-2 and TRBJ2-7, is GAGVSQSPSNKVTEKGKDVELRCDPISGHTALYWYRQSLGQGLEFLIYFQGNSAPDKSGLPSDRFSAERTGGSVSTLTIQRTQQEDSAVYLCASSSVAGQYEQYFGPGTRLTVT.

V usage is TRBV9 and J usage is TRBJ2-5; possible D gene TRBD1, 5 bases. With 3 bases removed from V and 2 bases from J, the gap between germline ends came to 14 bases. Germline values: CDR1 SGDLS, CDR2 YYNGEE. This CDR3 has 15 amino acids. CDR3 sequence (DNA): TGTGCCAGCAGCGGAAGGGGTCGAATGCAAGAGACCCAGTACTTC. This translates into CASSGRGRMQETQYF.

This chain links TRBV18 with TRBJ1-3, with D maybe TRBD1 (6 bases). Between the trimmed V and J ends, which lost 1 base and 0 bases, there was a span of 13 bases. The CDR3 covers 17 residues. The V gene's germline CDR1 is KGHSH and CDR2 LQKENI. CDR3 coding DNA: TGTGCCAGCTCACCACGGGGCAGGGACAACTCTGGAAACACCATATATTTT. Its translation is CASSPRGRDNSGNTIYF. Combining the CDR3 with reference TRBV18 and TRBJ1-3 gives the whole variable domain NAGVMQNPRHLVRRRGQEARLRCSPMKGHSHVYWYRQLPEEGLKFMVYLQKENIIDESGMPKERFSAEFPKEGPSILRIQQVVRGDSAAYFCASSPRGRDNSGNTIYFGEGSWLTVV.

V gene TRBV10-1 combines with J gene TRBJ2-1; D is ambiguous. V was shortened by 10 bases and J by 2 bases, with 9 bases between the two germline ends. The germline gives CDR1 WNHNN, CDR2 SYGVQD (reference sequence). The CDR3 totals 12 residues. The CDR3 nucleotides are TGCGCCAAACGGTCCCCCTACAATGAGCAGTTCTTC. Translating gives CAKRSPYNEQFF.

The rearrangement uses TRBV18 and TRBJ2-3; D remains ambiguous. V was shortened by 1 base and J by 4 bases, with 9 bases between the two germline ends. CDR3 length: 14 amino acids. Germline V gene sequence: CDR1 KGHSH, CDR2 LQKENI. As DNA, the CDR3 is TGTGCCAGCTCACCACGTACAGACCCAGATACGCAGTATTTT. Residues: CASSPRTDPDTQYF.

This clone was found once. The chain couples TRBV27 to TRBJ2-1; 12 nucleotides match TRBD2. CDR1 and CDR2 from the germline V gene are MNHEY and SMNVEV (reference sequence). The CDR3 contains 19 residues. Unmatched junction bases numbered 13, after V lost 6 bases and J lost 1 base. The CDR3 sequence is CASSLTASGRARSYNEQFF. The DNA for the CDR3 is TGTGCCAGCAGCCTTACGGCTAGCGGGAGGGCCCGGTCCTACAATGAGCAGTTCTTC.

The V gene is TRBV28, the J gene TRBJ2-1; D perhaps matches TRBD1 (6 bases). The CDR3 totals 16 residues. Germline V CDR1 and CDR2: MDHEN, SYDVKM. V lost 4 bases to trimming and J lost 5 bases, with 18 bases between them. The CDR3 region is CASSSSLGTMNNEQFF. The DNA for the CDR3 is TGTGCCAGCAGTTCTTCCCTTGGGACAATGAACAATGAGCAGTTCTTC. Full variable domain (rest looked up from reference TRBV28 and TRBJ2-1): DVKVTQSSRYLVKRTGEKVFLECVQDMDHENMFWYRQDPGLGLRLIYFSYDVKMKEKGDIPEGYSVSREKKERFSLILESASTNQTSMYLCASSSSLGTMNNEQFFGPGTRLTVL.

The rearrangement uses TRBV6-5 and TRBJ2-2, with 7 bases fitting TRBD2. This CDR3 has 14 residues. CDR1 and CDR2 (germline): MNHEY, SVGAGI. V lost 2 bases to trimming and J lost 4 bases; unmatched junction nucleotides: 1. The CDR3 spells CASSYREGTGELFF. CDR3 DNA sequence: TGTGCCAGCAGTTACAGGGAGGGCACCGGGGAGCTGTTTTTT.

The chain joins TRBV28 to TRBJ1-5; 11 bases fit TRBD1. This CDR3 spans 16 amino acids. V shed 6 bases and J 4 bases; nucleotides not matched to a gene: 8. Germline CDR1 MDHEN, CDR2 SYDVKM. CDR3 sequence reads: CASSDYGTGGNQPQHF. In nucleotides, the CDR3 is TGTGCCAGCAGCGACTACGGGACAGGGGGAAATCAGCCCCAGCATTTT. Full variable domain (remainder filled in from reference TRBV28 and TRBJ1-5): DVKVTQSSRYLVKRTGEKVFLECVQDMDHENMFWYRQDPGLGLRLIYFSYDVKMKEKGDIPEGYSVSREKKERFSLILESASTNQTSMYLCASSDYGTGGNQPQHFGDGTRLSIL.

The DNA of the CDR3 is TGCAGTGCTAGTTTTCCGGCAGGGGTTCAGCCCCAGCATTTT. Translating it yields CSASFPAGVQPQHF. V is TRBV20-1 and J is TRBJ1-5; possibly TRBD1 for D (6 bases). The germline V gene has CDR1 DFQATT and CDR2 SNEGSKA (reference sequence). Deletions cut 3 bases from V and 6 bases from J, with 15 bases between. The CDR3 runs 14 residues.

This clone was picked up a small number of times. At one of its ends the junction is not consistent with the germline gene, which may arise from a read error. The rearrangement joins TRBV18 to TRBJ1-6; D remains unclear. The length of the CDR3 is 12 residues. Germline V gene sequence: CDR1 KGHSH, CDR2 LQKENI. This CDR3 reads CASSPEGSPLHF. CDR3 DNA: TGTGCCAGTTCACCGGAGGGTTCACCCCTCCACTTT.

The CDR3 reads CASSIGRDRFVNSPLHF. For the CDR3, the DNA is TGTGCCAGTAGTATAGGTCGGGACAGATTTGTGAATTCACCCCTCCACTTT. The chain uses TRBV19 and TRBJ1-6; 7 bases fit TRBD1. This CDR3 comprises 17 residues. The germline gives CDR1 LNHDA, CDR2 SQIVND (reference sequence). With V trimmed by 1 base and J by 7 bases, 10 bases remained unmatched.

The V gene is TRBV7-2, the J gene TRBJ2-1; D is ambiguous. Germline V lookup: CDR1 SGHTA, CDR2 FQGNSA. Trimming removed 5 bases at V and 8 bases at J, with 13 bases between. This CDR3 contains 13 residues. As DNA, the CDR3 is TGTGCCAGCAGCCGATACTCCGTCGATGAGCAGTTCTTC. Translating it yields CASSRYSVDEQFF.